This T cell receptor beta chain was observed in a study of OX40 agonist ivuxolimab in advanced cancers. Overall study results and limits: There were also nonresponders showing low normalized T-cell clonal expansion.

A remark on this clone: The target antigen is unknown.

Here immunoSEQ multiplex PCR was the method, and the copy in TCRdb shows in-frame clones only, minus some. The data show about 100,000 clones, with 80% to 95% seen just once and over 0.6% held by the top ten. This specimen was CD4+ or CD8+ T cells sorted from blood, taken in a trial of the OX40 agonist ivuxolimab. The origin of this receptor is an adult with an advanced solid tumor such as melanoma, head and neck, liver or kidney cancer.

The CDR3 nucleotides are TGTGCCAGTAGGGGGGACGGCGACTCTGGAAACACCATATATTTT. This translates into CASRGDGDSGNTIYF. The chain recombines TRBV19 with TRBJ1-3; weak D call: TRBD1 (5 bases). The CDR3 consists of 15 residues. Germline V lookup: CDR1 LNHDA, CDR2 SQIVND (reference sequence). Trimming shortened V by 6 bases and J by 0 bases, and 12 bases separated the two germline ends.